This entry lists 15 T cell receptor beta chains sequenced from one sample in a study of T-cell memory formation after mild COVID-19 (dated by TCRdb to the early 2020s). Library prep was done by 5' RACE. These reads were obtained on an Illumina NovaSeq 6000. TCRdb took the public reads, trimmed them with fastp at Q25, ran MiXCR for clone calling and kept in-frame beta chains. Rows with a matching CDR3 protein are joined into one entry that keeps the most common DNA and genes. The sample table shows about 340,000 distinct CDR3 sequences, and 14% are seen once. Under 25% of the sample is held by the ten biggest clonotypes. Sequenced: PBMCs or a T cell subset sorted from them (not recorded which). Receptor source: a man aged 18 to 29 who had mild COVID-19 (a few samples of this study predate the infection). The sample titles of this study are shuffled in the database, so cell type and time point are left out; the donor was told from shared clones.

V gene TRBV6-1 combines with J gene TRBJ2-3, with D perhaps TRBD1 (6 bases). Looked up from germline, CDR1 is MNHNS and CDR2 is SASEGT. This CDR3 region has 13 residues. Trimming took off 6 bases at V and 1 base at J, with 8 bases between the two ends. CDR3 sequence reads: CASRGAGTDTQYF. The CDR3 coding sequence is TGTGCCAGCAGGGGGGCAGGCACAGATACGCAGTATTTT.

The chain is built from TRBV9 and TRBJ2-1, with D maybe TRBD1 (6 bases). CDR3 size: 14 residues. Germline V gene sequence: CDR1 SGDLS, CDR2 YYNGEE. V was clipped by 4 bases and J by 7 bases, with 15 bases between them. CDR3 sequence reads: CASSLDSRGNEQFF. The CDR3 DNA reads TGTGCCAGCAGCCTGGACAGCCGGGGTAATGAGCAGTTCTTC. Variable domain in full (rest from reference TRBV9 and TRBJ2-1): DSGVTQTPKHLITATGQRVTLRCSPRSGDLSVYWYQQSLDQGLQFLIQYYNGEERAKGNILERFSAQQFPDLHSELNLSSLELGDSALYFCASSLDSRGNEQFFGPGTRLTVL.

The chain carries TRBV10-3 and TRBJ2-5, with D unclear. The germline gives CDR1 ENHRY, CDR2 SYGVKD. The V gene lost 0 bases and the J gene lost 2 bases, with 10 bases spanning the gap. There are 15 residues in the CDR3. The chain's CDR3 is CAISESGSIQETQYF. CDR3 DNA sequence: TGTGCCATCAGTGAGTCGGGGTCGATACAAGAGACCCAGTACTTC.

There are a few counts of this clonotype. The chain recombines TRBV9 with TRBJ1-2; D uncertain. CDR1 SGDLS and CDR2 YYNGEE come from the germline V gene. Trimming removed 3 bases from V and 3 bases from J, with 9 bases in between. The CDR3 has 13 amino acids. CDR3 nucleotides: TGTGCCAGCAGCGGTTCGGGATACTATGGCTACACCTTC. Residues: CASSGSGYYGYTF.

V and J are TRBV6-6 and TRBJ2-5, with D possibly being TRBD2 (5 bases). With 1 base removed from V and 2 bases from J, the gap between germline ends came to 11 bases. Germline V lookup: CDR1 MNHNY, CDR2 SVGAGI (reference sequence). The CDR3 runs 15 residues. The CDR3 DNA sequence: TGTGCCAGCAGTTACTACCCCCGCGGGCAAGAGACCCAGTACTTC. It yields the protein CASSYYPRGQETQYF.

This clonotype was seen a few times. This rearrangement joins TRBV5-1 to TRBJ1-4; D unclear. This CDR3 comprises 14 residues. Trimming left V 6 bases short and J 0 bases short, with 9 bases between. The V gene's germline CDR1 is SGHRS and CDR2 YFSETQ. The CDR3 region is CASNPGATNEKLFF. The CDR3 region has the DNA TGCGCCAGCAACCCAGGAGCAACTAATGAAAAACTGTTTTTT. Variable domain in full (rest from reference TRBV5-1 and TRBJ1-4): KAGVTQTPRYLIKTRGQQVTLSCSPISGHRSVSWYQQTPGQGLQFLFEYFSETQRNKGNFPGRFSGRQFSNSRSEMNVSTLELGDSALYLCASNPGATNEKLFFGSGTQLSVL.

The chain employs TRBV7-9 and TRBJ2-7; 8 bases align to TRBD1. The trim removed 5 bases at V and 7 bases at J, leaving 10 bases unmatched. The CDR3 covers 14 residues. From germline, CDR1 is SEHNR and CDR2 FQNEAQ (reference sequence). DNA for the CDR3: TGTGCCAGCAGCCGACAGGGGCCCTCCTTGGAGCAGTACTTC. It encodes CASSRQGPSLEQYF.

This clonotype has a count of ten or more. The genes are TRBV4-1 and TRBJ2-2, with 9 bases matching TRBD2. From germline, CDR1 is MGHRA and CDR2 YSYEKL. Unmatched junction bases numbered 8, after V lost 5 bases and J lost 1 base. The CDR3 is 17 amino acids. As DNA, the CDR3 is TGCGCCAGCAGCGAACCTCAGACTAGCGGGAACACCGGGGAGCTGTTTTTT. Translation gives CASSEPQTSGNTGELFF.

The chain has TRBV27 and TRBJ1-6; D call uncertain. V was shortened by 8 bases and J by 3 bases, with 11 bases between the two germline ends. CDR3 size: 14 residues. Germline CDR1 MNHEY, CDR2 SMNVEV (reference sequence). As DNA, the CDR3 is TGTGCCAGCTCCATGGTAGTCTATAATTCACCCCTCCACTTT. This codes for CASSMVVYNSPLHF.

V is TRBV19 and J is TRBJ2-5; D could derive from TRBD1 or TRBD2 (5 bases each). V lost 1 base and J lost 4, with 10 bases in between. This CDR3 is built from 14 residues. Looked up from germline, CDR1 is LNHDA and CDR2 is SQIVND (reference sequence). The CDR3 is CASSIARGPETQYF. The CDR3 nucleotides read TGTGCCAGTAGTATAGCCCGGGGCCCAGAGACCCAGTACTTC.

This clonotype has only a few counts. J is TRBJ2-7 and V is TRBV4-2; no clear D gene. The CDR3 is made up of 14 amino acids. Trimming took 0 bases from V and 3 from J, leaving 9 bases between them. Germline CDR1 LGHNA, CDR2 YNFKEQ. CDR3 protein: CASSQEIVLYEQYF. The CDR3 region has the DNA TGTGCCAGCAGCCAAGAGATCGTACTCTACGAGCAGTACTTC.

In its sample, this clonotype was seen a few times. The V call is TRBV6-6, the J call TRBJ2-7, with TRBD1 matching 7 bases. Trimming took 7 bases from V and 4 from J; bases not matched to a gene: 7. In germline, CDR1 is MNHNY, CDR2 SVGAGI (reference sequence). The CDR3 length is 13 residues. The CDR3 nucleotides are TGTGCCAGCAAGCCGGGACAGCTTTACGAGCAGTACGTC. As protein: CASKPGQLYEQYV.

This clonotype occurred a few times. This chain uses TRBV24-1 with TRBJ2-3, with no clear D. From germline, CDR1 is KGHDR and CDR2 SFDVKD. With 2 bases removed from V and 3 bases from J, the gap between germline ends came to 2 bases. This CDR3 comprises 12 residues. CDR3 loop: CATSDYTDTQYF. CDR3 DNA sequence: TGTGCCACCAGTGATTATACAGATACGCAGTATTTT.

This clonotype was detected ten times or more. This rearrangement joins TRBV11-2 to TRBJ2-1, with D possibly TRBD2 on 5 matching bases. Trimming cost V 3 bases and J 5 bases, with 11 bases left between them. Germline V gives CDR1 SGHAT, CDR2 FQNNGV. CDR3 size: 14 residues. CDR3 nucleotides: TGTGCCAGCAGCTTGTCTGACTATCACAATGAGCAGTTCTTC. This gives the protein CASSLSDYHNEQFF.

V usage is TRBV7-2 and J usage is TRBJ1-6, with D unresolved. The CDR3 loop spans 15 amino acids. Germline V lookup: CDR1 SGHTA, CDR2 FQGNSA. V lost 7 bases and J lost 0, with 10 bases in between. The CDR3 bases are TGTGCCAGCACCTCTCGGGGCTCCTATAATTCACCCCTCCACTTT. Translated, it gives CASTSRGSYNSPLHF.